These 17 T cell receptor beta chains came from one sample sequenced in a study of blood T cell repertoires in COVID-19 (dated by TCRdb to about 2020). The library came from the immunoSEQ multiplex PCR assay. TCRdb took this table from immuneACCESS and kept in-frame rearrangements with V and J called. Such tables lack part of the clones; where checked against another copy, unresolved V genes explain under half of the gap, and the rest is unexplained. The sample has about 76,000 clones on record, about 90% of them singletons. The top ten clones comprise about 6.1% of the sample. The sequenced sample consisted of peripheral blood. The receptors were gathered from a human donor in a cohort sampled during active COVID-19.

The V gene is TRBV6-2 or TRBV6-3, the J gene TRBJ2-3; no firm D call. The CDR3 totals 13 residues. Germline lookup yields CDR1 MNHEY and CDR2 SVGEGT. Trimming shortened V by 5 bases and J by 4 bases, and 10 bases separated the two germline ends. CDR3 DNA sequence: TGTGCCAGCAGTGCCACTACGGCAGATACGCAGTATTTT. This encodes CASSATTADTQYF.

The genes are TRBV9 and TRBJ2-7; D might be TRBD1 (5 bases). The ends were cut back, 0 bases at V and 1 base at J, with 11 bases in the middle. This CDR3 is 15 amino acids long. Germline assignment: CDR1 SGDLS and CDR2 YYNGEE. CDR3 sequence reads: CASSVEPGISYEQYF. CDR3 sequence (DNA): TGTGCCAGCAGCGTAGAGCCAGGGATATCCTACGAGCAGTACTTC.

The rearrangement uses TRBV19 and TRBJ1-4; a weak D match, TRBD1 (5 bases). This CDR3 contains 17 residues. CDR1 and CDR2 from the germline V gene are LNHDA and SQIVND (reference sequence). V lost 4 bases, J lost 0 bases, and 15 bases lay in between. The CDR3 protein is CASSKPRDSATNEKLFF. Written as DNA, the CDR3 is TGTGCCAGTAGTAAGCCCAGAGACAGCGCAACTAATGAAAAACTGTTTTTT.

This chain connects TRBV9 to TRBJ1-1; 7 bases align to TRBD1. Trimming removed 3 bases from V and 0 bases from J; junction bases left unmatched: 8. Per the germline V gene, CDR1 is SGDLS and CDR2 is YYNGEE. The CDR3 totals 16 residues. This CDR3 is CASSAGGNGVNTEAFF. CDR3 DNA: TGTGCCAGCAGCGCAGGGGGGAACGGGGTGAACACTGAAGCTTTCTTT.

This chain uses TRBV19 with TRBJ1-1, with D unresolved. The CDR3 consists of 17 residues. The germline V gene has CDR1 LNHDA and CDR2 SQIVND (reference sequence). With 5 bases removed from V and 2 bases from J, the gap between germline ends came to 21 bases. This CDR3 reads CASSVYPGGVGNTEAFF. DNA for the CDR3: TGTGCCAGTAGTGTATACCCAGGCGGGGTAGGTAACACTGAAGCTTTCTTT.

This chain's CDR3 is CASSSIQSPTDTQYF. CDR3 coding DNA: TGCGCCAGCAGCTCCATTCAAAGCCCAACAGATACGCAGTATTTT. The chain uses TRBV5-1 and TRBJ2-3; unclear D gene. Germline V gene lookup returns CDR1 SGHRS and CDR2 YFSETQ. V lost 3 bases and J 3 bases, leaving 14 bases between the germline ends. This CDR3 region has 15 residues.

The chain couples TRBV5-5 to TRBJ1-1; 8 nucleotides line up with TRBD1. The germline V gene has CDR1 SGHKS and CDR2 YYEKEE (reference sequence). V was clipped by 4 bases and J by 0 bases; unmatched bases: 8. This CDR3 comprises 16 residues. The CDR3, as DNA: TGTGCCAGCAGCGCCACTCAGGGGGCTATGAACACTGAAGCTTTCTTT. Translated: CASSATQGAMNTEAFF.

This clone was recorded only once. Here the CDR3 DNA reads TGTGCCAGCTCATCAAATAGAGCCGGGACAGATTTAAACTATGGCTACACCTTC. Protein product: CASSSNRAGTDLNYGYTF. This sequence joins TRBV18 and TRBJ1-2, with 7 bases lining up with TRBD1. The germline V gene encodes CDR1 KGHSH and CDR2 LQKENI. Trimming at V came to 5 bases and at J to 2 bases, leaving 17 bases not matched to a gene. The CDR3 is 18 amino acids.

This chain links TRBV7-2 with TRBJ2-7; 8 nucleotides agree with TRBD2. CDR3 length: 16 amino acids. The germline CDR1 and CDR2 sequences are SGHTA and FQGNSA. V dropped 4 bases and J dropped 2; count of bases not matched to a gene: 10. CDR3 protein: CASSYAPGTRTYEQYF. The CDR3 DNA follows: TGTGCCAGCAGCTATGCGCCCGGGACTAGGACCTACGAGCAGTACTTC.

The rearrangement uses TRBV10-3 and TRBJ1-1; 7 nucleotides agree with TRBD1. The CDR3 sequence is 13 residues long. The germline CDR1 and CDR2 sequences are ENHRY and SYGVKD. Germline trimming cut 10 bases from V and 0 bases from J; bases unmatched to any gene: 5. The CDR3, as DNA: TGTGCCACGAAGGGACAGATGAACACTGAAGCTTTCTTT. Amino acids: CATKGQMNTEAFF.

The V gene is TRBV15, the J gene TRBJ2-5; TRBD2 might be the D (6 bases). CDR1 is LNHNV and CDR2 is YYDKDF in the germline V gene (reference sequence). V was trimmed by 3 bases and J by 4 bases, leaving 15 bases between them. The CDR3 consists of 15 residues. The CDR3 sequence is CATSSLRGVAETQYF. CDR3 coding DNA: TGTGCCACCAGCAGTTTACGCGGGGTTGCAGAGACCCAGTACTTC.

The chain links TRBV6-2 or TRBV6-3 to TRBJ2-3; 12 bases agree with TRBD2. The germline gives CDR1 MNHEY, CDR2 SVGEGT. This CDR3 region has 17 residues. V trimming: 5 bases; J trimming: 6 bases; junction bases outside the gene matches: 12. This CDR3 is CASSLLAGGTLTDTQYF. Written as DNA, the CDR3 is TGTGCCAGCAGTCTACTAGCGGGGGGAACGTTGACGGATACGCAGTATTTT.

Comment on this clone: The germline gene is not matched at one end of the junction; a read error may be the cause. This chain joins TRBV7-7 and TRBJ2-3; possible D gene TRBD1, 7 bases. The CDR3 has 18 residues. CDR1 is SSHAT and CDR2 is FNYEAQ in the germline V gene (reference sequence). Here the CDR3 DNA reads TGTGCTAGCAGCATCAAAGGCACACAGGGGAGGATTACAGATACGCAGTATTTT. Translation: CASSIKGTQGRITDTQYF.

The genes are TRBV7-3 and TRBJ2-2; D possibly corresponds to TRBD1 (7 bases). CDR1 and CDR2 from the germline V gene are SGHTA and FQGTGA. The CDR3 totals 15 residues. V lost 3 bases and J lost 6, with 14 bases in between. CDR3 nucleotide sequence: TGTGCCAGCAGCTTTCAGGGGGGCGCTGCCGGGGAGCTGTTTTTT. Translation gives CASSFQGGAAGELFF.

The V call is TRBV5-1, the J call TRBJ2-5; maybe TRBD1 (6 bases). Trimming stripped 6 bases from V and 5 bases from J, with 14 bases between. The CDR3 covers 13 residues. CDR1 is SGHRS and CDR2 is YFSETQ in the germline V gene. The CDR3 DNA is TGCGCCAGCAAACGTAGCAGGGGCGAGACCCAGTACTTC. Encoded protein: CASKRSRGETQYF. Variable domain in full (rest from reference TRBV5-1 and TRBJ2-5): KAGVTQTPRYLIKTRGQQVTLSCSPISGHRSVSWYQQTPGQGLQFLFEYFSETQRNKGNFPGRFSGRQFSNSRSEMNVSTLELGDSALYLCASKRSRGETQYFGPGTRLLVL.

The rearrangement uses TRBV12-3 or TRBV12-4 and TRBJ1-5, with D hard to call. The CDR3 covers 12 residues. The ends were cut back, 2 bases at V and 6 bases at J, with 5 bases in the middle. The CDR3 sequence: CASSLMSQPQHF. As DNA, the CDR3 is TGTGCCAGCAGTTTAATGAGTCAGCCCCAGCATTTT.

The chain employs TRBV16 and TRBJ1-2; a weak D match, TRBD1 (6 bases). V dropped 4 bases and J dropped 4 bases, with 16 bases sitting between them. The CDR3 contains 15 residues. Germline V gene lookup returns CDR1 KGHSY and CDR2 FQNENV. CDR3 in DNA: TGTGCCAGCAGCCTCGGGGGGGCGCCAAGCTATGGCTACACCTTC. Amino acids: CASSLGGAPSYGYTF.